This TCR beta chain was profiled in a study of identical twins. V was pared by 3 bases and J by 3 bases, with 9 bases between. This CDR3 is 13 amino acids long. The germline gives CDR1 LGHDT, CDR2 YNNKEL (reference sequence). This clonotype was counted only a few times. The antigen is not known. Study results and caveats: Low generation-probability sequences were in excess among twin-shared out-of-frame alpha sequences.

TCRdb called the 5' RACE reads again in MiXCR, with one record for every CDR3 protein. The repertoire includes 690,000 or so distinct CDR3 sequences, more than 6.5% of them detected once, and around 0.95% sits in the top ten. This same sample was also taken into another study, of yellow fever vaccine responses in identical twins. Per that paper: Twin vaccine T cell responses reportedly seemed partly convergent, partly personalized.

This clonotype was sampled from a woman between 18 and 29 years old in good health. The sample was PBMCs. This chain uses TRBV3-1 with TRBJ2-7; either TRBD1 or TRBD2 may fit D (6 bases each). CDR3 in DNA: TGTGCCAGCAGCCAGGGGGGCCTCTACGAGCAGTACTTC. It translates to CASSQGGLYEQYF.